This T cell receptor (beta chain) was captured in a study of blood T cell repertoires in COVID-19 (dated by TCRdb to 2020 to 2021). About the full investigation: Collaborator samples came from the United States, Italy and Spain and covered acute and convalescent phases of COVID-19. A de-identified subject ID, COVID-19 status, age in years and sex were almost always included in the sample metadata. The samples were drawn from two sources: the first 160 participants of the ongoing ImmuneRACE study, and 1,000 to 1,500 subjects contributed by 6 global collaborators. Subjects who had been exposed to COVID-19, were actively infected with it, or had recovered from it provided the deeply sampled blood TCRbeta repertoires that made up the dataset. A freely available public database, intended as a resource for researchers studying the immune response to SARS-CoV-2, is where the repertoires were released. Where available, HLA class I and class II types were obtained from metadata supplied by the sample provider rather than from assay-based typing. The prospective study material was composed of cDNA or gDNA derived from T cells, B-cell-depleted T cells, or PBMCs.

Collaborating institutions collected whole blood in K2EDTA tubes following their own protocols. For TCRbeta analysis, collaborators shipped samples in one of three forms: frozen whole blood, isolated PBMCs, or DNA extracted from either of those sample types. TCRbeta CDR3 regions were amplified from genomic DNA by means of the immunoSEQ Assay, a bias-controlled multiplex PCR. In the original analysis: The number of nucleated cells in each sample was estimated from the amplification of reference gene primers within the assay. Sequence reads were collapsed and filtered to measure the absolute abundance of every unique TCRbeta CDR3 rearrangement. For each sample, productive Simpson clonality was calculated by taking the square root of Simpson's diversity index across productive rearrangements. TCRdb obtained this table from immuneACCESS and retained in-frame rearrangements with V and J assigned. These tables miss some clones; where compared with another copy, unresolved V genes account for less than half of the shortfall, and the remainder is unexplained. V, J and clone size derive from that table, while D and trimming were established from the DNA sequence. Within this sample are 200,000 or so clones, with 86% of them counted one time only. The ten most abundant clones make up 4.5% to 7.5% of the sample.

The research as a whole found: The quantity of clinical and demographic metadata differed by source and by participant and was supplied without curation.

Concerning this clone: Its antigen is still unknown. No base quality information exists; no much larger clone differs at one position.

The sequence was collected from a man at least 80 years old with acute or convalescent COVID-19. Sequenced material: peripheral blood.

The DNA sequence follows: TGTGCCAGCAGCTCGAGGACAGGTGGAACCGGGGAGCTGTTTTTT. The resulting protein is CASSSRTGGTGELFF. The chain links TRBV11-3 with TRBJ2-2; 7 of the junction bases match TRBD1. The germline V and J ends show losses of 4 bases and 5 bases respectively, and no gene match explains 7 bases of the junction. The CDR3, cysteine through phenylalanine, is 15 amino acids long. Only CDR3 DNA is held: 45 bases, read in frame from base 1. The germline V gene gives CDR1 as SGHNT and CDR2 as YENEEA. Reference TRBV11-3 and TRBJ2-2 genes cover what lies past the CDR3, so the full variable domain is EAGVVQSPRYKIIEKKQPVAFWCNPISGHNTLYWYLQNLGQGPELLIRYENEEAVDDSQLPKDRFSAERLKGVDSTLKIQPAELGDSAVYLCASSSRTGGTGELFFGEGSRLTVL.